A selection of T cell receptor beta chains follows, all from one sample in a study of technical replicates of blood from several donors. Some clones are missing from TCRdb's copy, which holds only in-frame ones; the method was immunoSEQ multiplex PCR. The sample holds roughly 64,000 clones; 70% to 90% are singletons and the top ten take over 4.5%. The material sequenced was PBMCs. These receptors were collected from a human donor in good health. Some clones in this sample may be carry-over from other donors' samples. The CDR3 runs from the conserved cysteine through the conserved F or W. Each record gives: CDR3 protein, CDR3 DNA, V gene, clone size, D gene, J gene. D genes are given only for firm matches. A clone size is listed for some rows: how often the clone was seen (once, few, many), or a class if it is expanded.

cdr3_aa: CASSALGTGNSPLHF
cdr3_nt: TGTGCCAGCAGTGCGCTTGGGACAGGGAATTCACCCCTCCACTTT
v_call: TRBV6-4
clone_size: .
d_call: TRBD1
j_call: TRBJ1-6

cdr3_aa: CASSLGDSATNEKLFF
cdr3_nt: TGCGCCAGCAGCTTGGGGGACAGTGCAACTAATGAAAAACTGTTTTTT
v_call: TRBV5-1
clone_size: .
d_call: TRBD1
j_call: TRBJ1-4

cdr3_aa: CASKGRGGEQYF
cdr3_nt: TGTGCCAGCAAAGGGAGGGGTGGCGAGCAGTACTTC
v_call: TRBV6-1
clone_size: .
d_call: TRBD2
j_call: TRBJ2-7

cdr3_aa: CASSPGVSVTGGSGANVLTF
cdr3_nt: TGTGCCAGCTCACCAGGGGTCAGCGTAACGGGGGGCTCTGGGGCCAACGTCCTGACTTTC
v_call: TRBV18
clone_size: once
d_call: TRBD2
j_call: TRBJ2-6

cdr3_aa: CASSQGFGGASSYNEQFF
cdr3_nt: TGTGCCAGCAGCCAAGGATTCGGGGGGGCCAGCTCCTACAATGAGCAGTTCTTC
v_call: TRBV14
clone_size: .
d_call: TRBD2
j_call: TRBJ2-1

cdr3_aa: CASSIESGINQPQHF
cdr3_nt: TGTGCCAGTAGTATCGAGTCAGGGATCAATCAGCCCCAGCATTTT
v_call: TRBV19
clone_size: .
d_call: .
j_call: TRBJ1-5

cdr3_aa: CASSEVGSYGYTF
cdr3_nt: TGTGCCAGCAGTGAAGTAGGGAGCTATGGCTACACCTTC
v_call: TRBV2
clone_size: .
d_call: .
j_call: TRBJ1-2

cdr3_aa: CATQDSRPNYGYTF
cdr3_nt: TGTGCCACCCAGGACAGTCGGCCTAACTATGGCTACACCTTC
v_call: TRBV6-6
clone_size: .
d_call: .
j_call: TRBJ1-2

cdr3_aa: CASSSELGQGYEQYF
cdr3_nt: TGTGCCAGCAGCTCAGAGCTGGGACAGGGTTACGAGCAGTACTTC
v_call: TRBV7-2
clone_size: once
d_call: TRBD1
j_call: TRBJ2-7

cdr3_aa: CASILAGAPGTQYF
cdr3_nt: TGTGCCAGCATTCTAGCGGGAGCCCCGGGGACCCAGTACTTC
v_call: TRBV2
clone_size: .
d_call: TRBD2
j_call: TRBJ2-5

cdr3_aa: CASSSRAGSVTGELFF
cdr3_nt: TGCGCCAGCAGCTCAAGGGCAGGGTCCGTCACCGGGGAGCTGTTTTTT
v_call: TRBV5-1
clone_size: .
d_call: .
j_call: TRBJ2-2

cdr3_aa: CARRYRSSANTGELFF
cdr3_nt: TGCGCCAGACGGTATAGGAGTTCGGCGAACACCGGGGAGCTGTTTTTT
v_call: TRBV10-1
clone_size: .
d_call: .
j_call: TRBJ2-2

cdr3_aa: CASSEQRQVPSGYTF
cdr3_nt: TGTGCCAGCAGTGAGCAGAGACAGGTCCCTTCGGGCTACACCTTC
v_call: TRBV2
clone_size: .
d_call: .
j_call: TRBJ1-2

cdr3_aa: CASSLRSTTGRFAGNTIYF
cdr3_nt: TGTGCCAGCAGCTTACGAAGCACGACAGGGAGATTCGCTGGAAACACCATATATTTT
v_call: TRBV7-2
clone_size: .
d_call: TRBD1
j_call: TRBJ1-3

cdr3_aa: CASSQFSAEEANYGYTF
cdr3_nt: TGCGCCAGCAGCCAGTTTTCTGCGGAGGAAGCTAACTATGGCTACACCTTC
v_call: TRBV4-3
clone_size: .
d_call: .
j_call: TRBJ1-2

cdr3_aa: CASSVLGETIYF
cdr3_nt: TGTGCCAGCAGTGTTCTTGGGGAGACCATATATTTT
v_call: TRBV2
clone_size: .
d_call: .
j_call: TRBJ1-3

cdr3_aa: CASSLPRGDSKETQYF
cdr3_nt: TGTGCCAGCAGCTTGCCTAGGGGGGACAGCAAAGAGACCCAGTACTTC
v_call: TRBV5-4
clone_size: .
d_call: .
j_call: TRBJ2-5

cdr3_aa: CASRWDTTYEQYF
cdr3_nt: TGTGCCAGCAGGTGGGACACGACCTACGAGCAGTACTTC
v_call: TRBV28
clone_size: .
d_call: .
j_call: TRBJ2-7

cdr3_aa: CASSPTGGSGYTF
cdr3_nt: TGTGCCAGCAGCCCGACAGGGGGCTCGGGCTACACCTTC
v_call: TRBV7-3
clone_size: .
d_call: TRBD1
j_call: TRBJ1-2

cdr3_aa: CASRHDYRTADTQYF
cdr3_nt: TGTGCCAGCAGGCATGATTATAGGACTGCGGATACGCAGTATTTT
v_call: TRBV6-6
clone_size: .
d_call: .
j_call: TRBJ2-3

cdr3_aa: CASQPGRGFATEAFF
cdr3_nt: TGTGCCAGCCAACCTGGGAGGGGTTTCGCCACTGAAGCTTTCTTT
v_call: TRBV5-6
clone_size: .
d_call: .
j_call: TRBJ1-1

cdr3_aa: CAWKISGRAFEQYF
cdr3_nt: TGTGCCTGGAAGATTAGCGGGAGGGCCTTCGAGCAGTACTTC
v_call: TRBV30
clone_size: .
d_call: TRBD2
j_call: TRBJ2-7

cdr3_aa: CASSPTLQGDYYEQYF
cdr3_nt: TGTGCCAGCAGCCCGACCTTACAGGGGGACTACTACGAGCAGTACTTC
v_call: TRBV7-9
clone_size: .
d_call: .
j_call: TRBJ2-7

cdr3_aa: CASSRISLGLQETQYF
cdr3_nt: TGTGCCAGCAGCCGCATATCTTTGGGGCTCCAAGAGACCCAGTACTTC
v_call: TRBV14
clone_size: few
d_call: .
j_call: TRBJ2-5

cdr3_aa: CASSLVAGAGIDTQYF
cdr3_nt: TGCGCCAGCAGCTTGGTAGCGGGGGCCGGGATAGATACGCAGTATTTT
v_call: TRBV5-1
clone_size: .
d_call: TRBD2
j_call: TRBJ2-3

cdr3_aa: CASSILPQTRGYTF
cdr3_nt: TGTGCCAGTAGTATTCTCCCCCAAACGCGGGGCTACACCTTC
v_call: TRBV19
clone_size: .
d_call: .
j_call: TRBJ1-2

cdr3_aa: CASSLGRRQETQYF
cdr3_nt: TGTGCCAGCAGCTTAGGGAGGCGGCAAGAGACCCAGTACTTC
v_call: TRBV7-7
clone_size: .
d_call: .
j_call: TRBJ2-5

cdr3_aa: CASNAGGPSYEQYF
cdr3_nt: TGCGCCAGCAACGCGGGAGGCCCTTCCTACGAGCAGTACTTC
v_call: TRBV10-2
clone_size: once
d_call: TRBD2
j_call: TRBJ2-7

cdr3_aa: CAIRASGLGEQFF
cdr3_nt: TGTGCCATCAGGGCTAGCGGGTTAGGTGAGCAGTTCTTC
v_call: TRBV10-3
clone_size: .
d_call: TRBD2
j_call: TRBJ2-1

cdr3_aa: CASRGTSSHEQFF
cdr3_nt: TGTGCCAGCAGGGGTACTAGTTCTCATGAGCAGTTCTTC
v_call: TRBV27
clone_size: .
d_call: .
j_call: TRBJ2-1

cdr3_aa: CASLPTGTGDSPLHF
cdr3_nt: TGTGCCAGCCTACCAACCGGGACAGGGGATTCACCCCTCCACTTT
v_call: TRBV6-5
clone_size: .
d_call: TRBD1
j_call: TRBJ1-6

cdr3_aa: CASSSDTSSYNEQFF
cdr3_nt: TGTGCCAGCAGCTCCGACACGAGCTCCTACAATGAGCAGTTCTTC
v_call: TRBV7-7
clone_size: .
d_call: .
j_call: TRBJ2-1